This T cell receptor beta chain appears in the sequencing data of a study of response to subunit inactivated influenza vaccine (dated 2018 in TCRdb). About the study as a whole: The study used deep quantitative T cell receptor repertoire profiling to track responses to a trivalent subunit inactivated influenza vaccine. What the study reported, not specific to this receptor: The authors suggested that each seasonal influenza vaccination may recruit only a limited number of new T cells.

Trimming accounts for 8 bases at V and 9 bases at J, while the number of junction bases matched to no gene is 10. The CDR3 has 13 amino acids, counting the end cysteine and phenylalanine. Only the CDR3 part of the read is kept: 39 bases, read in frame from the first base. Remarks on this clonotype: The antigen it binds to is not known. No much larger clone is present one base from it, and per-base qualities are unavailable.

The library was generated by RT-PCR. The reads were generated on an Illumina HiSeq 2500. TCRdb itself trimmed the public reads at Q25 with fastp, ran MiXCR and retained productive beta chains. Each entry is one CDR3 protein sequence, shown with its most common DNA and genes. The sample yields 500,000 to 550,000 distinct CDR3 sequences; 6.5% to 8% were counted once. The ten top clones hold around 12% of the sample. The sequence joins TRBV23-1 to TRBJ2-1, with TRBD2 identical over 7 junction bases. Being an ORF, TRBV23-1 has a function that is uncertain. This TCR derives from a man in his fifties or sixties who received an inactivated influenza vaccine. Donor details come from another sample of the same person, matched by shared clones. The sample consisted of PBMCs from blood, taken around 25 months after vaccination. The nucleotides are TGCGCCAGCGCCCTGTGGCGGGAGAGTGAGCAGTTCTTC. Translation gives CASALWRESEQFF.